This entry is about one T cell receptor beta chain. Its specificity is unknown. This CDR3 region has 13 residues. The germline CDR1 and CDR2 sequences are LNHDA and SQIVND (reference sequence). Germline trimming cut 5 bases from V and 4 bases from J; bases unmatched to any gene: 2. The record originates from a study of T cell responses to AZD1222 COVID-19 vaccine. Sequencing was performed with immunoSEQ multiplex PCR; in TCRdb, only in-frame clones are kept and a portion is missing. The sample carries about 120,000 clones, about 87% recorded once. Study observations and caveats: Most donors were white British, females outnumbered males, and clonal diversity was possibly underestimated. There were vaccine-associated CD4 TCRs across spike, dominant at 160-218 and 743-854. The study reported that nearly half of spike-specific TCRs target unmutated variant regions.

This sequence was found in an adult in good health. The chain employs TRBV19 and TRBJ2-7, with 10 bases aligning to TRBD1. The sequencing used peripheral blood, collected on day 0 of AZD1222 vaccination. CDR3 nucleotide sequence: TGTGCCAGTAGTTCGGACAGGGGGTACGAGCAGTACTTC. Translated: CASSSDRGYEQYF.